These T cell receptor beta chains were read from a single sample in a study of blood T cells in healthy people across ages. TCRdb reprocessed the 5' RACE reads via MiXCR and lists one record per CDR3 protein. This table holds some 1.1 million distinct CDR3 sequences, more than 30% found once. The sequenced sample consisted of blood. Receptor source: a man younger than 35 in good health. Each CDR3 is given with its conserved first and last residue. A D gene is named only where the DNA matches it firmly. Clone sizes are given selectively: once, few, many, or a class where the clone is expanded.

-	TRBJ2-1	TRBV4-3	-	TGCGCCAGCAGCCAAGGGAGGGTCAAGGAGCAGTTCTTC	CASSQGRVKEQFF
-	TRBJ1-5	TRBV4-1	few	TGCGCCAGCAGCCGAGGGGAGGACAGCGGAAATCAGCCCCAGCATTTT	CASSRGEDSGNQPQHF
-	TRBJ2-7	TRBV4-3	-	TGCGCCAGCAGCCCCGACAGGGACTACAATGAGCAGTACTTC	CASSPDRDYNEQYF
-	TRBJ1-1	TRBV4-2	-	TGTGCCAGCAGCCAAGATCCTACAATGAGCACTGAAGCTTTCTTT	CASSQDPTMSTEAFF
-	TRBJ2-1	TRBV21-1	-	TGTGCCGGTTCCGGGATCAGGGGGTTCTACAATGAGCAGTTCTTC	CAGSGIRGFYNEQFF
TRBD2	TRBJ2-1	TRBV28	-	TGTGCCAGCAGTCCATATAGCGGGGCCTATCACAATGAGCAGTTCTTC	CASSPYSGAYHNEQFF
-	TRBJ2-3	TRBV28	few	TGTGCCAGCAGTTTGGAAGTCAGGAACTCAGATACGCAGTATTTT	CASSLEVRNSDTQYF
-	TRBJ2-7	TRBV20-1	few	TGCAGTGCTAGTAGCCTCCGTTTGACTTCCACCTCCTACGAGCAGTACTTC	CSASSLRLTSTSYEQYF
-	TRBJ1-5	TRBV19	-	TGTGCCAGTAGTATGAAAGGACTGACAGACCTGAATCAGCCCCAGCATTTT	CASSMKGLTDLNQPQHF
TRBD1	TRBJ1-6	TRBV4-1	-	TGCGCCAGCAGCCAAGATCGGGGACAGGACCTTTCACCCCTCCACTTT	CASSQDRGQDLSPLHF
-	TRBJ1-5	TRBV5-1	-	TGCGCCAGCAGCGTCACAGGGCGTCAGCCCCAGCATTTT	CASSVTGRQPQHF
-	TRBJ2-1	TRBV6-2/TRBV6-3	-	TGTGCCAGCAGTTACGGGCCACGATTAGAGCAGTTCTTC	CASSYGPRLEQFF
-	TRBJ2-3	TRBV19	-	TGTGCCAGTAGTATGGGTGGAGATACGCAGTATTTT	CASSMGGDTQYF
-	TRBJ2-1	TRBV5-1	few	TGCGCCAGCAGCGTAATGGTTAGCGGATACAATGAGCAGTTCTTC	CASSVMVSGYNEQFF
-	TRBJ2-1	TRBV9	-	TGTGCCAACAGCGTAGAAGGAAGGGGTTACAATGAGCAGTTCTTC	CANSVEGRGYNEQFF
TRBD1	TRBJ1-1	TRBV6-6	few	TGTGCCAGCAGTTACTCGCAGCGGACAGGGGACACTGAAGCTTTCTTT	CASSYSQRTGDTEAFF
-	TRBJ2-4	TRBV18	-	TGTGCCAGCTCCACAGAGCTAGCCAAAAACATTCAGTACTTC	CASSTELAKNIQYF
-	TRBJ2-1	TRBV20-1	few	TGCAGTGCCCCCGACAGCTCAAGGTCAAATGAGCAGTTCTTC	CSAPDSSRSNEQFF
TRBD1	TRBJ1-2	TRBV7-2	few	TGTGCCAGCAGCTTAGCCTCCGGGACAGCGGACTATGGCTACACCTTC	CASSLASGTADYGYTF
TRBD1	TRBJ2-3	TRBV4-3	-	TGCGCCAGCAGCCAAGATAGCGCAGGGGGCAGGAATACGCAGTATTTT	CASSQDSAGGRNTQYF